The T cell receptor (beta chain) described here comes from a study of shared clonotypes between healthy human individuals. Researchers ran the assay at a deep level. Using about 220 ng DNA, 25,000 to 35,000 T cell genomes, the sorted-subset replicate PCRs were run. Assay: immunoSEQ multiplex PCR; the TCRdb copy retains only in-frame clones and omits some. The sample lists approximately 2.1 million clones; 85% to 95% were seen once. The germline gives CDR1 GTSNPN, CDR2 SVGIG (reference sequence). V lost 4 bases, J lost 1 base, and 2 bases stayed unmatched. The CDR3 length is 13 residues. The rearrangement uses TRBV30 and TRBJ1-2, with 8 bases identical to TRBD1. This clonotype was sampled from a man between 18 and 29 years old in good health. Some clones in this sample may be carry-over from other donors' samples. Sequenced: naive CD4+ T cells from PBMCs. Subset described: CD45RA+ positively selected. This chain's CDR3 is CAWNTGGNYGYTF. Here the CDR3 DNA reads TGTGCCTGGAACACAGGGGGTAACTATGGCTACACCTTC. Variable domain in full (rest from reference TRBV30 and TRBJ1-2): SQTIHQWPATLVQPVGSPLSLECTVEGTSNPNLYWYRQAAGRGLQLLFYSVGIGQISSEVPQNLSASRPQDRQFILSSKKLLLSDSGFYLCAWNTGGNYGYTFGSGTRLTVV.